This T cell receptor (beta chain) was obtained from a study of cytotoxic CD8 clonotypes in ibrutinib-treated CLL (dated by TCRdb to about 2021). About the full investigation: The cohort was composed of more than ten relapsed/refractory and about 16 treatment-naive patients; IGHV unmutated status was identified in approximately 18 patients. Responses were partial in roughly 24 patients and complete in 2; after median around 72 months follow-up, about 14 stayed in remission and around 12 progressed. Response samples were obtained after a median of 12 months of treatment, with a range of about 6 to 36 months. On average, each sample yielded 250,000 to 300,000 productive templates and over 90,000 productive rearrangements. Longitudinal samples were obtainable from about 30% of the roughly 86 participants in the trial. Cryopreserved peripheral blood mononuclear cells were obtained before treatment, at response, and at either sustained remission or disease progression. Patients were still on ibrutinib when every remission and progressive disease sample was collected.

On a MiSeq, deep resolution sequencing aimed for a depth between 1 in 1 million and 1 in 200,000 T cells, with each clonotype covered around 10x on average. The immunoSEQ hsTCRB Kit was used to generate TCR beta libraries. For the original study's pipeline: ImmunoSEQ Data Assistant and ImmunoSEQ Analyzer were used for data analysis, and V, D and J genes were assigned according to IMGT definitions. Clonality, which ranges from 0 to 1, was calculated by subtracting the normalized Shannon entropy of productive rearrangement frequencies from one. Only overrepresented clonotypes making up at least 0.05% of each patient's repertoire were included in the public clonotype analysis. Roughly 13 repertoires from age-matched healthy donors, obtained from immuneACCESS, served as clonality controls. Sourced from immuneACCESS, this table was stored by TCRdb with only in-frame sequences that have V and J called. A share of the clones is absent; for the studies checked, an unresolved V gene accounts for under half, and the remainder has no known explanation. D and trimming were read from the DNA, whereas the V and J calls and clone size are those reported in that table. For this sample there are about 120,000 clones; approximately 85% appear just once. The ten largest make up roughly 1.9% of the sample.

Concerning this clone itself: The clone's antigen remains unknown. No much larger clone is present one base from it, and per-base qualities are unavailable.

What the time point label conveys for this sample: around 25 months on ibrutinib. Approximately 2 micrograms of genomic DNA were extracted from cryopreserved PBMCs for TCR beta library preparation. Longitudinal blood samples from CLL patients on ibrutinib monotherapy were analyzed using high-throughput TCR beta sequencing. The patients took part in an open-label, single-center phase 2 trial of ibrutinib monotherapy. Relative to germline, V is 4 bases shorter and J is 4 bases shorter, with 11 bases between their ends. CDR1 and CDR2, per the germline V gene (reference sequence), are SGHNT and YYREEE. The CDR3, cysteine through phenylalanine, is 13 amino acids long. Only the CDR3 DNA stays, 39 bases, in frame from base 1. The full study reports these points: Lymph node repertoires were not examined, and the timing of sampling was not matched between patients in sustained remission and those whose disease progressed. Public clonotypes were found to be uncommon and were observed to contract or remain stable during treatment; the increase in clonality was shown to reflect expansion of private clonotypes at ibrutinib response. An increase in clonality was observed at ibrutinib response, with clonality remaining stable during sustained remission and falling back toward baseline at progression. Baseline clonality exceeded that of age-matched healthy donors and correlated strongly with circulating CD8+ T-cell counts.

This specimen was PBMCs, taken after 24 months of ibrutinib treatment. This receptor was identified in a human donor with chronic lymphocytic leukemia. The V and J genes are TRBV5-4 and TRBJ1-1; the D gene is perhaps TRBD1, from 5 matching bases. The CDR3 reads CASSPGGVTEAFF. The DNA sequence reads TGTGCCAGCAGCCCTGGAGGGGTCACTGAAGCTTTCTTT.